Shown below are 8 T cell receptor beta chains from a single sample sequenced in a study of blood T cell repertoires in COVID-19. Here immunoSEQ multiplex PCR was the method, and the copy in TCRdb shows in-frame clones only, minus some. The profile shows fewer than 200,000 clones, approximately 79% of them singletons. Sequenced sample: peripheral blood. Receptors originate from a woman older than 75 with acute or convalescent COVID-19.

The chain recombines TRBV11-3 with TRBJ2-2, with TRBD2 as a possible D gene (5 bases). Germline CDR1 and CDR2: SGHNT and YENEEA. V lost 1 base and J 13 bases, leaving 16 bases between the germline ends. The CDR3 totals 14 residues. The CDR3 nucleotides read TGTGCCAGCAGCTTAGTGAAAGGGAGCCGGAGGCTGTTTTTT. Its translation: CASSLVKGSRRLFF.

The rearrangement links TRBV14 to TRBJ2-6, with D unclear. CDR1 SGHDN and CDR2 FVKESK come from the germline V gene. The length of the CDR3 is 15 residues. The V gene lost 5 bases and the J gene lost 5 bases, with 13 bases spanning the gap. CDR3 residues: CASSYRGVRANVLTF. CDR3 in DNA: TGTGCCAGCAGCTATAGAGGCGTCCGGGCCAACGTCCTGACTTTC.

The gene calls are TRBV6-4 and TRBJ1-2; 9 nucleotides agree with TRBD1. This CDR3 has 16 residues. CDR1 and CDR2 from the germline V gene are MRHNA and SNTAGT. The V segment lost 4 bases and the J segment 4 bases; nucleotides outside the gene matches: 10. The CDR3 loop is CASSATGGAFGYGYTF. CDR3 nucleotides: TGTGCCAGCAGTGCAACAGGGGGCGCGTTCGGCTATGGCTACACCTTC.

This chain's CDR3 is CASSYEARGSYEQYF. The CDR3, as DNA: TGTGCCAGCAGTTACGAGGCCAGGGGCTCCTACGAGCAGTACTTC. This chain connects TRBV6-5 to TRBJ2-7; D perhaps matches TRBD1 (6 bases). Germline lookup yields CDR1 MNHEY and CDR2 SVGAGI. CDR3 size: 15 residues. With 2 bases removed from V and 0 bases from J, the gap between germline ends came to 11 bases.

The V call is TRBV27, the J call TRBJ1-6; no clear D gene. The ends were cut back, 3 bases at V and 7 bases at J, with 22 bases in the middle. Germline CDR1 reads MNHEY; CDR2 reads SMNVEV (reference sequence). CDR3 length: 18 amino acids. The CDR3 region has the DNA TGTGCCAGCAGTTTTTTGTTGCGAGACACGGGATTAAATTCACCCCTCCACTTT. It encodes CASSFLLRDTGLNSPLHF.

This clone appeared once. This rearrangement joins TRBV6-5 to TRBJ2-5, with a weak D call TRBD1 (5 bases). The CDR3 length is 14 residues. The V gene lost 6 bases and the J gene lost 1 base, with 12 bases spanning the gap. Germline V gene lookup returns CDR1 MNHEY and CDR2 SVGAGI. The CDR3 spells CASSLGQPQETQYF. The DNA of the CDR3 is TGTGCCAGCAGCCTAGGACAACCCCAAGAGACCCAGTACTTC.

This clone was observed a few times. V is TRBV10-1 and J is TRBJ1-1, with TRBD1 identical over 10 bases. This CDR3 comprises 14 residues. V shed 6 bases and J 3 bases; nucleotides not matched to a gene: 4. CDR1 and CDR2 (germline): WNHNN, SYGVQD (reference sequence). As DNA, the CDR3 is TGCGCCAGCAGCCCCGGACAGGGGGACACTGAAGCTTTCTTT. Amino acid sequence: CASSPGQGDTEAFF.

This chain uses TRBV12-5 with TRBJ1-1, with 9 bases lining up with TRBD1. Trimming cost V 2 bases and J 1 base; bases outside gene matches: 2. Germline V gives CDR1 LGHNT, CDR2 FRNRAP. The CDR3 has 15 amino acids. The CDR3 DNA sequence: TGTGCTAGTGGTTTGAGGGACAGGGCGAACACTGAAGCTTTCTTT. It specifies CASGLRDRANTEAFF.